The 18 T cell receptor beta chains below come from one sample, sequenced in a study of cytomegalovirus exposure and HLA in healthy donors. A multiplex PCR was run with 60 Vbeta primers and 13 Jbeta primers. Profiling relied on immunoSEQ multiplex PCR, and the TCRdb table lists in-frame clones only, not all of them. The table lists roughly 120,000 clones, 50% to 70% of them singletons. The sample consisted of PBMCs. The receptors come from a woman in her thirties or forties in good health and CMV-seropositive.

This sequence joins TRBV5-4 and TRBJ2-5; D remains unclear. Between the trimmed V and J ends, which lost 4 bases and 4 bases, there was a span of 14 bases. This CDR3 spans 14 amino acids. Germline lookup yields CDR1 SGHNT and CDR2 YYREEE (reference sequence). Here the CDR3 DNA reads TGTGCCAGCAGCCCCCTGGGCATGGGAGAGACCCAGTACTTC. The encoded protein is CASSPLGMGETQYF.

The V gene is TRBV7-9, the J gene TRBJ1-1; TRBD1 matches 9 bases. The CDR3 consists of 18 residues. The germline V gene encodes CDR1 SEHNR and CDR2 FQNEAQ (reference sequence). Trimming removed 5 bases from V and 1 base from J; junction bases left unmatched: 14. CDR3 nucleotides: TGTGCCAGCAGCCACAATAGGGACAGGGCCTCAGGGAACACTGAAGCTTTCTTT. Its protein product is CASSHNRDRASGNTEAFF.

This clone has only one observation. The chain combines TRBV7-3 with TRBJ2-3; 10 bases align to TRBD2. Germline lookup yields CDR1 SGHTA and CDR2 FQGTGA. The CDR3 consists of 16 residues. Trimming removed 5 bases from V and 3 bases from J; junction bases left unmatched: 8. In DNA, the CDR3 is TGTGCCAGCAGCCTAGTAGCGGGAGGTGGGACAGATACGCAGTATTTT. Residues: CASSLVAGGGTDTQYF.

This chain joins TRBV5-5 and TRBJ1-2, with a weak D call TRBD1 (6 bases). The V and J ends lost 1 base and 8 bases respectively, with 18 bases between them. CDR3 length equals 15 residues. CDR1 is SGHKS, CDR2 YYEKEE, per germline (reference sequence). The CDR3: CASSLNRPGVEGYTF. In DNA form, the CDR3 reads TGTGCCAGCAGCTTGAACCGACCAGGGGTGGAGGGCTACACCTTC.

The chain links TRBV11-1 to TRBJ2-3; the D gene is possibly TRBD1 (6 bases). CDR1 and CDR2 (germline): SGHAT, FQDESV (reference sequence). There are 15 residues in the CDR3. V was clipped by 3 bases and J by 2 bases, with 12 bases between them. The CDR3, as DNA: TGTGCCAGCAGCTTTCATACAGGGATCACAGATACGCAGTATTTT. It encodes CASSFHTGITDTQYF.

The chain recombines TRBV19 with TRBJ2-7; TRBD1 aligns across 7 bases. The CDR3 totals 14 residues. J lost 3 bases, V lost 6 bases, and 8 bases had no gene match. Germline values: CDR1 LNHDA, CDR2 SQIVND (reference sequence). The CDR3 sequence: CASSPSTGNYEQYF. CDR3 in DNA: TGTGCCAGTAGCCCTTCGACAGGGAACTACGAGCAGTACTTC.

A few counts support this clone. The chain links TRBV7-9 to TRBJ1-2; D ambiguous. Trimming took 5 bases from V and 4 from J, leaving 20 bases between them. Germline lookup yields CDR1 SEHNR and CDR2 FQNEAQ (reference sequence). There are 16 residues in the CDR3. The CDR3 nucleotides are TGTGCCAGCAGCCTAGACTTGTTAGACGGACTCTATGGCTACACCTTC. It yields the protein CASSLDLLDGLYGYTF.

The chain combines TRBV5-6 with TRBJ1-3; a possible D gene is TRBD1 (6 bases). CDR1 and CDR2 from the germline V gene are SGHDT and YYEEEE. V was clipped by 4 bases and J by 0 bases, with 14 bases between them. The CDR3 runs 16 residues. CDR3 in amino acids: CASSLQPGVSGNTIYF. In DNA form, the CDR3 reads TGTGCCAGCAGCCTCCAGCCAGGGGTCTCTGGAAACACCATATATTTT.

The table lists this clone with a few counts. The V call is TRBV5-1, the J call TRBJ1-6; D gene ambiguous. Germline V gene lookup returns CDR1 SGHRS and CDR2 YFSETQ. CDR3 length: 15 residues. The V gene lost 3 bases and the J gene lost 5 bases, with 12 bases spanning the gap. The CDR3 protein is CASSSDPQDNSPLHF. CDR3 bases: TGCGCCAGCAGCTCAGACCCCCAGGATAATTCACCCCTCCACTTT.

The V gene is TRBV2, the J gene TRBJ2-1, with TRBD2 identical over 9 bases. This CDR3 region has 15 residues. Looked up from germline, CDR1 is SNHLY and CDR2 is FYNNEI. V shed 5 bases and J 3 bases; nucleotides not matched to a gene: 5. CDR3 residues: CASSSREGDYNEQFF. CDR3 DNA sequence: TGTGCCAGCAGTTCGCGGGAGGGCGACTACAATGAGCAGTTCTTC.

This CDR3 reads CASSDRFRGDRRIGGGNTIYF. CDR3 nucleotides: TGTGCCAGCAGCGATCGTTTTAGAGGGGACAGGCGCATTGGAGGGGGAAACACCATATATTTT. The chain is built from TRBV7-6 and TRBJ1-3, with TRBD1 matching over 8 bases. Germline-derived CDR1 and CDR2 are SGHVS and FNYEAQ. V shed 5 bases, J shed 4 bases, and the junction held 25 bases outside the gene matches. CDR3 length equals 21 residues.

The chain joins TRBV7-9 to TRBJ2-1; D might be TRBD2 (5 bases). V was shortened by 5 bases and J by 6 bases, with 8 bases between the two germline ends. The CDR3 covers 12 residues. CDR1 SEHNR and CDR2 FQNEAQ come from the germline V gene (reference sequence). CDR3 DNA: TGTGCCAGCAGCGGGAGCCGCAATGAGCAGTTCTTC. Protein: CASSGSRNEQFF.

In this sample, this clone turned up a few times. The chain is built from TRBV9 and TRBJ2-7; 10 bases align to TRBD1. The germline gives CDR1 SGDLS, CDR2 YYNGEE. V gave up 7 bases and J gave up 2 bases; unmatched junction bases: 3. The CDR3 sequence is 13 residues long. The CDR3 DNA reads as TGTGCCAGCTCAGGACAGGGGGCCTACGAGCAGTACTTC. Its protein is CASSGQGAYEQYF.

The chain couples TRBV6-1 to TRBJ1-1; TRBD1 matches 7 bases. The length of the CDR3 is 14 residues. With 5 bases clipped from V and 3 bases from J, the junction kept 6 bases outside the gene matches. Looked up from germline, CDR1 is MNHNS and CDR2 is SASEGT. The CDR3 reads CASSPRQGDTEAFF. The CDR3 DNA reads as TGTGCCAGCAGTCCTCGACAGGGTGACACTGAAGCTTTCTTT.

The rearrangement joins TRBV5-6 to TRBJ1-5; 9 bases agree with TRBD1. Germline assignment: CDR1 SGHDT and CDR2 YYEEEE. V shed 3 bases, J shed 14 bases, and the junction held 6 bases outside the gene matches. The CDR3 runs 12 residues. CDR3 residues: CASSSGTGQKHF. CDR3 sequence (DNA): TGTGCCAGCAGCTCTGGGACAGGGCAAAAGCATTTT.

CDR3 in DNA: TGTGCCAGCAGTGTGCTACTGCCAACTCACTACGAGCAGTACTTC. Its protein product is CASSVLLPTHYEQYF. The chain employs TRBV6-1 and TRBJ2-7, with D hard to call. Trimming removed 4 bases at V and 3 bases at J, with 16 bases between. The CDR3 runs 15 residues. Germline assignment: CDR1 MNHNS and CDR2 SASEGT.

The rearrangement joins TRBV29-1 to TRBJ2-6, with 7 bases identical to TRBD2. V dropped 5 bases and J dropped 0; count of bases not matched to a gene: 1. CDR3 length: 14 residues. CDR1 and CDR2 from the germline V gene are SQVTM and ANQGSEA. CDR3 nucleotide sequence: TGCAGCGTTTGGGACTACTCTGGGGCCAACGTCCTGACTTTC. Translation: CSVWDYSGANVLTF.

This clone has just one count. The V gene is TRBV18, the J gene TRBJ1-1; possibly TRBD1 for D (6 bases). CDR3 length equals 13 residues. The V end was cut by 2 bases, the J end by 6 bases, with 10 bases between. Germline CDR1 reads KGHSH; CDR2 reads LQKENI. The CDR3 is CASSPGGGSEAFF. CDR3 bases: TGTGCCAGCTCACCAGGGGGGGGCTCTGAAGCTTTCTTT.